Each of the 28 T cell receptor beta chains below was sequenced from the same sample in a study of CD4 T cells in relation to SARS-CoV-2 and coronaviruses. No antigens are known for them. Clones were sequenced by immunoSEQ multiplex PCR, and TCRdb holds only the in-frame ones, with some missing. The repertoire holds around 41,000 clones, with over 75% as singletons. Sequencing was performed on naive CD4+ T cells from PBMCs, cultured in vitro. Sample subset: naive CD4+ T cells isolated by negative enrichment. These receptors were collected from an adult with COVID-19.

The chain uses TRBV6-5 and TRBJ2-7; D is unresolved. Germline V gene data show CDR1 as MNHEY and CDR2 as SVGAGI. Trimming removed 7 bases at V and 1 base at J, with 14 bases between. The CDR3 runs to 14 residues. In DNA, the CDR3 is TGTGCCAGCACCCCACGGGCGTTTTCCTACGAGCAGTACTTC. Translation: CASTPRAFSYEQYF.

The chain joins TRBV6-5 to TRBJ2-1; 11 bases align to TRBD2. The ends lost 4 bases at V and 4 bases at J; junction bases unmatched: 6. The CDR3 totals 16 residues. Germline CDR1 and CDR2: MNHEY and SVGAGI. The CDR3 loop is CASSSRTSGLYNEQFF. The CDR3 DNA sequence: TGTGCCAGCAGTTCCCGGACTAGCGGGTTGTACAATGAGCAGTTCTTC.

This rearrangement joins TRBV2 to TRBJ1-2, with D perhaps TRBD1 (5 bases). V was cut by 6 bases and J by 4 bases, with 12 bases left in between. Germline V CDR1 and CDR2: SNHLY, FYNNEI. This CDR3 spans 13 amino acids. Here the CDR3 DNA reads TGTGCCAGCAGCGTTGACAGCACCTATGGCTACACCTTC. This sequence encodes CASSVDSTYGYTF.

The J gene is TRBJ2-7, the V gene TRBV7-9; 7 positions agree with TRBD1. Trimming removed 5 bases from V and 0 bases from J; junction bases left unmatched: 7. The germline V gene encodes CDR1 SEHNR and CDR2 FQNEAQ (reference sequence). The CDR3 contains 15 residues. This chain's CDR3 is CASSPDRSSSYEQYF. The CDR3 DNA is TGTGCCAGCAGCCCGGACAGGTCGAGCTCCTACGAGCAGTACTTC.

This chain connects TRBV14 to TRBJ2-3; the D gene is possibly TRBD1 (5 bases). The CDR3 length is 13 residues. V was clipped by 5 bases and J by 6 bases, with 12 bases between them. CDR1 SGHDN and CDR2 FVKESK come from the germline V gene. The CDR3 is CASSDGPGDTQYF. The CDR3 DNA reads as TGTGCCAGCAGCGACGGACCAGGGGATACGCAGTATTTT.

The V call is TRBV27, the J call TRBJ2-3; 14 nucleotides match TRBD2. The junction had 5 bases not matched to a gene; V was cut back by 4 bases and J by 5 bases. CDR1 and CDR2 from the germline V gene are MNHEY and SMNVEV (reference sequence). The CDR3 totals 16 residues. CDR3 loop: CASSSPGTSGGDTQYF. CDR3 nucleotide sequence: TGTGCCAGCAGTTCCCCCGGGACTAGCGGGGGAGATACGCAGTATTTT.

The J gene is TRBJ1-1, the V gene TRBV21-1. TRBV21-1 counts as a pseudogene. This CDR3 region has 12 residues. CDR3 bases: TGTGCCAGCAGCAACTGGGACACTGAAGCTTTCTTT. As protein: CASSNWDTEAFF.

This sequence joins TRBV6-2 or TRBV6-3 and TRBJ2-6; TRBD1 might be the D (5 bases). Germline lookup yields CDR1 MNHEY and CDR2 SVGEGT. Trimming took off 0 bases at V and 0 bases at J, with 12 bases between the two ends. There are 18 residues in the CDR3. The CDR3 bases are TGTGCCAGCAGTTACTCGAGCAGGGTATTCTCTGGGGCCAACGTCCTGACTTTC. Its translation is CASSYSSRVFSGANVLTF.

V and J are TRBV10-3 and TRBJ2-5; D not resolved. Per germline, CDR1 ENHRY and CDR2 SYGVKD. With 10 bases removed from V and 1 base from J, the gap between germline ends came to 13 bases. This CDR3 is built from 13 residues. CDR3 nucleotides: TGTGCCACCAGAGTCGACACCCAAGAGACCCAGTACTTC. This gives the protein CATRVDTQETQYF.

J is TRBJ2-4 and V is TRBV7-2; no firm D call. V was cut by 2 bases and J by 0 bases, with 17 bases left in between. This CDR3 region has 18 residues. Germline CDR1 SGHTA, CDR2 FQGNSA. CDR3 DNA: TGTGCCAGCAGCTTAATCGGCGACTCGGACCTAGCCAAAAACATTCAGTACTTC. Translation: CASSLIGDSDLAKNIQYF.

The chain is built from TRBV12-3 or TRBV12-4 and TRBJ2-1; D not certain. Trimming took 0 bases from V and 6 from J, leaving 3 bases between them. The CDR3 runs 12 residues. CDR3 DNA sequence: TGTGCCAGCAGTTTAGCGACCAATGAGCAGTTCTTC. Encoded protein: CASSLATNEQFF.

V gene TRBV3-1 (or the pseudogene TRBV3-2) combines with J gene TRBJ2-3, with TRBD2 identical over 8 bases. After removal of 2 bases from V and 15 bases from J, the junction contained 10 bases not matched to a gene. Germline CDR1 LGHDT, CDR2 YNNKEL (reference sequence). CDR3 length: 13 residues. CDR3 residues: CASSQNREGLSYF. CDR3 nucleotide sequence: TGTGCCAGCAGCCAAAACCGGGAGGGCCTGTCTTATTTT.

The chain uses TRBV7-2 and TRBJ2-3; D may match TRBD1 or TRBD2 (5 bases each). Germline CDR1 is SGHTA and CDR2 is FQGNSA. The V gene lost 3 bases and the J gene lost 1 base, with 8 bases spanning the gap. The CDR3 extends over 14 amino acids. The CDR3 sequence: CASSFGAGTDTQYF. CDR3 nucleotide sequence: TGTGCCAGCAGCTTCGGGGCGGGCACAGATACGCAGTATTTT.

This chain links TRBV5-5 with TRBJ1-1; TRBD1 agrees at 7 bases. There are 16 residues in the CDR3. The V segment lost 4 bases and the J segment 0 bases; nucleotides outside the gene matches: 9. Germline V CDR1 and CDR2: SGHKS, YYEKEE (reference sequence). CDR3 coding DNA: TGTGCCAGCAGCCCCTATGGACAGGCCATGAACACTGAAGCTTTCTTT. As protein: CASSPYGQAMNTEAFF.

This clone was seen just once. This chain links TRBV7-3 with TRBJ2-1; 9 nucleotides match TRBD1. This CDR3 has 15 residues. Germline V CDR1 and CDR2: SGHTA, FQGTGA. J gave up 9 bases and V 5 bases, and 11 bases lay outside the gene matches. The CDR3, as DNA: TGTGCCAGCAGCCCCCGGGACAGGGATGTTAGTGAGCAGTTCTTC. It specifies CASSPRDRDVSEQFF.

CDR3 coding DNA: TGTGCCAGCAGCCTCCGGGAGGGGACAGGGGGTCAGCCCCAGCATTTT. As protein: CASSLREGTGGQPQHF. The chain links TRBV4-2 to TRBJ1-5; 11 bases are a match to TRBD1. With 4 bases clipped from V and 6 bases from J, the junction kept 8 bases outside the gene matches. The CDR3 has 16 amino acids. Looked up from germline, CDR1 is LGHNA and CDR2 is YNFKEQ.

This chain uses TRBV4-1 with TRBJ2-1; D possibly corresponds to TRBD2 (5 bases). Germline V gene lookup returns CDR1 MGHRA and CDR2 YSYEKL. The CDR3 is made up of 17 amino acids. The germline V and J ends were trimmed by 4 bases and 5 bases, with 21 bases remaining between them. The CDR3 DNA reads TGCGCCAGCAGCCCATACTTGGGCAGCGGCAACGACAATGAGCAGTTCTTC. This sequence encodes CASSPYLGSGNDNEQFF.

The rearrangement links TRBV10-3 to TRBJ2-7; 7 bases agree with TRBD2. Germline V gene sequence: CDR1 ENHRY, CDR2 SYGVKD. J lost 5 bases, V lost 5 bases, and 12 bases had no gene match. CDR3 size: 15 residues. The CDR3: CAISKSPGTIDEQYF. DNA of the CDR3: TGTGCCATCAGTAAATCCCCCGGGACTATCGACGAGCAGTACTTC.

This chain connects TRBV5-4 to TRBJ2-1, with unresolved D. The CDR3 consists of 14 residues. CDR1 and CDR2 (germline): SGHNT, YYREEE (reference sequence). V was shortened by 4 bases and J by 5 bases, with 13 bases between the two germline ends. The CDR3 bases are TGTGCCAGCAGCCCGGTGACAAATAACAATGAGCAGTTCTTC. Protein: CASSPVTNNNEQFF. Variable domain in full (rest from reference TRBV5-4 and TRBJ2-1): ETGVTQSPTHLIKTRGQQVTLRCSSQSGHNTVSWYQQALGQGPQFIFQYYREEENGRGNFPPRFSGLQFPNYSSELNVNALELDDSALYLCASSPVTNNNEQFFGPGTRLTVL.

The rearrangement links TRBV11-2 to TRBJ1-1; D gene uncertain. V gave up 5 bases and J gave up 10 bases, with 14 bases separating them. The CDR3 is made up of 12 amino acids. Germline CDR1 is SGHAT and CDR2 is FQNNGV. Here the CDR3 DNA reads TGTGCCAGCAGCGTGAGAGAGGTGGGAGCTTTCTTT. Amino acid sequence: CASSVREVGAFF.

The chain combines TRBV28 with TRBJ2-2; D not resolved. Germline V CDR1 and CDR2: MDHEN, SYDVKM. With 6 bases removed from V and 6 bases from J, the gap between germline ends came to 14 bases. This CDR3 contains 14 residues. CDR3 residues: CASRTVLVPGELFF. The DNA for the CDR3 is TGTGCCAGCAGGACGGTTTTGGTCCCCGGGGAGCTGTTTTTT.

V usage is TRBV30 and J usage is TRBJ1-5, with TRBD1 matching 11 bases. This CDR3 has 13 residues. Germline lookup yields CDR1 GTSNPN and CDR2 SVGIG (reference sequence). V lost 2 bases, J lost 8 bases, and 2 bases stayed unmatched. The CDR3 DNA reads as TGTGCCTGGAGTAGGGACAGGGGGAAGCCCCAGCATTTT. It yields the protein CAWSRDRGKPQHF.

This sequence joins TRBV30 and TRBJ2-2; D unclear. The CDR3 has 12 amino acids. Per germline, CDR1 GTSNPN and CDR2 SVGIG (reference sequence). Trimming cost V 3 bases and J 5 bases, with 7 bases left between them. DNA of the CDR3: TGTGCCTGGAGGTTCAGTACCGGGGAGCTGTTTTTT. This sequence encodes CAWRFSTGELFF.

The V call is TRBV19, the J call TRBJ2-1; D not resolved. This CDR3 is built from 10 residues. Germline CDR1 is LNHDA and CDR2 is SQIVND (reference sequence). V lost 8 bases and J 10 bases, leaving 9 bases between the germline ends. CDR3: CASFFMEQFF. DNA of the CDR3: TGTGCCAGTTTTTTTATGGAGCAGTTCTTC.

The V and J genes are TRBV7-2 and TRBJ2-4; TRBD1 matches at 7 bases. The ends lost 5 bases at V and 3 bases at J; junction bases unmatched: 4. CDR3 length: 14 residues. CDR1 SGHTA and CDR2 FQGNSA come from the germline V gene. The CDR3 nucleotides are TGTGCCAGCAGCCCAAACAGGGGCAAAAACATTCAGTACTTC. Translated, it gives CASSPNRGKNIQYF.

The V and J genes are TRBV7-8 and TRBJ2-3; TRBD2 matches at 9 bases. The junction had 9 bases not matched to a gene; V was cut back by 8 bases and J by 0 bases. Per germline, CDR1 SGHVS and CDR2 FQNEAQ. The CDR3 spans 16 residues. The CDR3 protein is CASRRGSGGSTDTQYF. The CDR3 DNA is TGTGCCAGCCGACGGGGGAGCGGGGGGAGCACAGATACGCAGTATTTT.

The CDR3 DNA reads as TGTGCCTGGAGTTCATCCAGGCATACGAGAAAACTGTTTTTT. Protein product: CAWSSSRHTRKLFF. The V call is TRBV30, the J call TRBJ1-4; the D is unclear. V was cut by 2 bases and J by 10 bases, with 17 bases left in between. The CDR3 extends over 14 amino acids. Germline CDR1 GTSNPN, CDR2 SVGIG (reference sequence).

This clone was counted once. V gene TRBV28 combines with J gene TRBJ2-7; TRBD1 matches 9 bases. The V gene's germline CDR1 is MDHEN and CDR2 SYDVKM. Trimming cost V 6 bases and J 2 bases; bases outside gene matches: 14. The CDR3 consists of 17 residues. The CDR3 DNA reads TGTGCCAGCAGACAGGACAGGGGTTCGGCCCATACCTACGAGCAGTACTTC. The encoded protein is CASRQDRGSAHTYEQYF.